Sequencing of this T cell receptor (beta chain) was carried out in a study of blood T cell repertoires in COVID-19. At the level of the study: Sample material is recorded as cDNA or gDNA derived from T cells, B-cell-depleted T cells, or PBMCs.

The method was immunoSEQ multiplex PCR; TCRdb's version includes in-frame clones alone and lacks a portion of them. The sample lists fewer than 200,000 clones, roughly 87% occurring once. V gave up 2 bases and J gave up 0 bases, with 14 bases separating them. The CDR3 covers 16 residues. CDR1 and CDR2 from the germline V gene are GTSNPN and SVGIG (reference sequence). This clone has a single count. Sequencing was done on a sample of peripheral blood. The clonotype comes from a woman aged 70-85 years with COVID-19, enrolled during active disease. V is TRBV30 and J is TRBJ1-5, with D possibly matching TRBD1 (5 bases). This CDR3 is CAWSSSGHYSNQPQHF. The CDR3 DNA follows: TGTGCCTGGAGTTCCTCAGGGCACTATAGCAATCAGCCCCAGCATTTT.